These 26 T cell receptor beta chains share one sample of origin, sequenced in a study of blood T cell repertoires in COVID-19. Clones were sequenced by immunoSEQ multiplex PCR, and TCRdb holds only the in-frame ones, with some missing. This sample yields around 190,000 clones, of which around 89% are seen a single time; 1.5% to 2% belongs to the top ten. The sequencing input was peripheral blood. The receptors come from a man younger than 35 who had recovered from COVID-19.

The V gene is TRBV18, the J gene TRBJ1-1, with D unclear. Trimming shortened V by 3 bases and J by 1 base, and 9 bases separated the two germline ends. CDR3 size: 14 residues. CDR1 and CDR2 (germline): KGHSH, LQKENI. CDR3 region: CASSPGQQNTEAFF. The CDR3 DNA follows: TGTGCCAGCTCACCTGGGCAACAGAACACTGAAGCTTTCTTT.

V gene TRBV7-2 combines with J gene TRBJ2-3; weak D call: TRBD2 (6 bases). V lost 1 base to trimming and J lost 2 bases, with 16 bases between them. The germline gives CDR1 SGHTA, CDR2 FQGNSA. The CDR3 length is 17 residues. CDR3 coding DNA: TGTGCCAGCAGCTTAGATCAGAGAGCTAGCGCCACAGATACGCAGTATTTT. Protein sequence: CASSLDQRASATDTQYF.

This chain connects TRBV3-1 (or the pseudogene TRBV3-2) to TRBJ2-3, with 9 bases matching TRBD2. There are 17 residues in the CDR3. Germline CDR1 is LGHDT and CDR2 is YNNKEL (reference sequence). V was pared by 3 bases and J by 2 bases, with 9 bases of the junction left unmatched. CDR3 protein: CASSHPKTSGYTDTQYF. In DNA form, the CDR3 reads TGTGCCAGCAGCCACCCCAAGACTAGCGGATACACAGATACGCAGTATTTT.

The V gene is TRBV7-2, the J gene TRBJ1-2, with 12 positions matching TRBD1. V was clipped by 6 bases and J by 7 bases; unmatched bases: 12. CDR1 is SGHTA and CDR2 is FQGNSA in the germline V gene. The length of the CDR3 is 16 residues. The CDR3 region has the DNA TGTGCCAGCAGAAGAACCCCGGGACAGGGGGCCGGTGGCTACACCTTC. This sequence encodes CASRRTPGQGAGGYTF.

The chain is built from TRBV28 and TRBJ1-2, with D possibly TRBD1 on 6 matching bases. There are 14 residues in the CDR3. The germline V gene has CDR1 MDHEN and CDR2 SYDVKM. The V end lost 4 bases, the J end lost 8 bases, and 17 bases lay between the germline ends. CDR3 residues: CASSSQGTRGGYTF. For the CDR3, the DNA is TGTGCCAGCAGTTCCCAGGGGACTAGAGGGGGCTACACCTTC.

The rearrangement uses TRBV29-1 and TRBJ1-2; D is possibly TRBD1 (6 bases). CDR3 length: 14 amino acids. Trimming removed 3 bases from V and 4 bases from J, with 15 bases in between. CDR1 is SQVTM and CDR2 is ANQGSEA in the germline V gene. The CDR3 protein is CSVDSQGLAYGYTF. CDR3 bases: TGCAGCGTTGATAGTCAGGGGCTTGCCTATGGCTACACCTTC.

The CDR3 reads CASSQYQPQHF. The CDR3 coding sequence is TGTGCCAGCAGTCAATATCAGCCCCAGCATTTT. V gene TRBV28 combines with J gene TRBJ1-5; no reliable D call. The CDR3 runs to 11 residues. Germline V gene lookup returns CDR1 MDHEN and CDR2 SYDVKM. V lost 5 bases to trimming and J lost 5 bases, with 4 bases between them. Complete variable domain (other parts from reference TRBV28 and TRBJ1-5): DVKVTQSSRYLVKRTGEKVFLECVQDMDHENMFWYRQDPGLGLRLIYFSYDVKMKEKGDIPEGYSVSREKKERFSLILESASTNQTSMYLCASSQYQPQHFGDGTRLSIL.

The chain uses TRBV7-2 and TRBJ1-2; 7 nucleotides align to TRBD1. CDR3 length: 13 amino acids. From germline, CDR1 is SGHTA and CDR2 FQGNSA. The ends lost 5 bases at V and 8 bases at J; junction bases unmatched: 8. The CDR3 region is CASSPNNRGGYTF. CDR3 bases: TGTGCCAGCAGCCCCAATAACAGGGGCGGCTACACCTTC. The entire variable domain, with the rest obtained from reference TRBV7-2 and TRBJ1-2, is as follows: GAGVSQSPSNKVTEKGKDVELRCDPISGHTALYWYRQSLGQGLEFLIYFQGNSAPDKSGLPSDRFSAERTGGSVSTLTIQRTQQEDSAVYLCASSPNNRGGYTFGSGTRLTVV.

The chain combines TRBV11-2 with TRBJ2-7; TRBD1 might be the D (6 bases). Germline V gene sequence: CDR1 SGHAT, CDR2 FQNNGV. The V gene lost 0 bases and the J gene lost 3 bases, with 6 bases spanning the gap. The CDR3 extends over 13 amino acids. This chain's CDR3 is CASSLETGYEQYF. The CDR3 bases are TGTGCCAGCAGCTTAGAGACAGGCTACGAGCAGTACTTC.

This chain links TRBV5-1 with TRBJ2-3, with D possibly TRBD2 on 5 matching bases. The CDR3 is 13 residues long. Trimming shortened V by 6 bases and J by 3 bases, and 11 bases separated the two germline ends. CDR1 and CDR2 (germline): SGHRS, YFSETQ. CDR3 nucleotide sequence: TGCGCCAGCAATGATAGAGGGACAGATACGCAGTATTTT. Translation gives CASNDRGTDTQYF.

The rearrangement links TRBV3-1 (or the pseudogene TRBV3-2) to TRBJ2-7; 16 nucleotides match TRBD2. V lost 0 bases to trimming and J lost 5 bases; unmatched junction nucleotides: 4. This CDR3 is 17 amino acids long. Germline V gene sequence: CDR1 LGHDT, CDR2 YNNKEL (reference sequence). The CDR3 loop is CASSQDWGTSGRDEQYF. The CDR3, as DNA: TGTGCCAGCAGCCAAGATTGGGGGACTAGCGGGAGGGACGAGCAGTACTTC.

J is TRBJ2-2 and V is TRBV7-2; the match to TRBD2 covers 7 bases. The CDR3 sequence is 17 residues long. V lost 4 bases and J lost 0; bases outside the gene matches: 8. Germline lookup yields CDR1 SGHTA and CDR2 FQGNSA. The CDR3 nucleotides read TGTGCCAGCAGCTCCCGCCTCCGGGGGGCGAACACCGGGGAGCTGTTTTTT. Encoded protein: CASSSRLRGANTGELFF. Together with reference TRBV7-2 and TRBJ2-2, the CDR3 gives the full variable domain: GAGVSQSPSNKVTEKGKDVELRCDPISGHTALYWYRQSLGQGLEFLIYFQGNSAPDKSGLPSDRFSAERTGGSVSTLTIQRTQQEDSAVYLCASSSRLRGANTGELFFGEGSRLTVL.

The chain joins TRBV6-5 to TRBJ1-2; D possibly corresponds to TRBD1 (6 bases). The CDR3 consists of 12 residues. Germline CDR1 reads MNHEY; CDR2 reads SVGAGI. V was cut by 4 bases and J by 8 bases, with 11 bases left in between. DNA of the CDR3: TGTGCCAGCAGTTCCCTTCAGGGGGGCTACACCTTC. It yields the protein CASSSLQGGYTF.

The V call is TRBV30, the J call TRBJ2-7; D is perhaps TRBD2 (6 bases). V was clipped by 8 bases and J by 2 bases, with 16 bases between them. This CDR3 spans 13 amino acids. Per the germline V gene, CDR1 is GTSNPN and CDR2 is SVGIG (reference sequence). This chain's CDR3 is CAGVGGRAYEQYF. CDR3 in DNA: TGTGCCGGGGTGGGGGGAAGGGCCTACGAGCAGTACTTC.

V and J are TRBV2 and TRBJ1-5; 7 nucleotides match TRBD1. CDR3 size: 14 residues. Trimming removed 7 bases from V and 2 bases from J; junction bases left unmatched: 5. Germline-derived CDR1 and CDR2 are SNHLY and FYNNEI. The CDR3 DNA follows: TGTGCCAGCACAGGGGGTCCAGGCAATCAGCCCCAGCATTTT. Residues: CASTGGPGNQPQHF.

The CDR3 reads CASSPNYYSNQPQHF. CDR3 in DNA: TGTGCCAGCAGTCCTAACTACTATAGCAATCAGCCCCAGCATTTT. This chain joins TRBV6-5 and TRBJ1-5; D call uncertain. The CDR3 spans 15 residues. V lost 5 bases, J lost 0 bases, and 11 bases lay in between. CDR1 and CDR2 from the germline V gene are MNHEY and SVGAGI.

This clone has only one observation. The gene calls are TRBV6-5 and TRBJ1-1; D is undetermined. The CDR3 runs to 14 residues. The germline V gene has CDR1 MNHEY and CDR2 SVGAGI. The V gene lost 0 bases and the J gene lost 4 bases, with 9 bases spanning the gap. The CDR3 coding sequence is TGTGCCAGCAGTTACTCGAGAGGGCCCACTGAAGCTTTCTTT. Residues: CASSYSRGPTEAFF.

This sequence joins TRBV9 and TRBJ2-2, with a tentative D call TRBD2 (6 bases). V gave up 0 bases and J gave up 5 bases, with 11 bases separating them. The CDR3 runs 15 residues. Germline V gives CDR1 SGDLS, CDR2 YYNGEE. The CDR3 reads CASSVEVGRTGELFF. CDR3 DNA sequence: TGTGCCAGCAGCGTAGAGGTCGGGAGAACCGGGGAGCTGTTTTTT. The full variable domain, with the rest looked up from reference TRBV9 and TRBJ2-2, is DSGVTQTPKHLITATGQRVTLRCSPRSGDLSVYWYQQSLDQGLQFLIQYYNGEERAKGNILERFSAQQFPDLHSELNLSSLELGDSALYFCASSVEVGRTGELFFGEGSRLTVL.

V and J are TRBV21-1 and TRBJ2-7; TRBD2, the table's D call, lacks a check against the DNA. TRBV21-1 is termed a pseudogene. The CDR3 has 16 amino acids. CDR3 loop: CASSKATSGTSYEQYF. The CDR3 DNA sequence: TGTGCCAGCAGCAAAGCGACTAGCGGAACCTCCTACGAGCAGTACTTC.

The CDR3 here is CASSPRESNEQFF. In DNA form, the CDR3 reads TGTGCCAGCAGTCCCCGGGAGAGCAATGAGCAGTTCTTC. V usage is TRBV6-4 and J usage is TRBJ2-1, with a tentative D call TRBD2 (6 bases). This CDR3 spans 13 amino acids. V gave up 5 bases and J gave up 6 bases, with 11 bases separating them. The germline CDR1 and CDR2 sequences are MRHNA and SNTAGT.

The chain is built from TRBV19 and TRBJ2-1, with D unresolved. Trimming took off 3 bases at V and 0 bases at J, with 6 bases between the two ends. The CDR3 is made up of 14 amino acids. The germline V gene encodes CDR1 LNHDA and CDR2 SQIVND (reference sequence). The CDR3 loop is CASSISSSYNEQFF. CDR3 bases: TGTGCCAGTAGTATTTCCAGCTCCTACAATGAGCAGTTCTTC.

The chain carries TRBV7-2 and TRBJ2-3, with D uncertain. V was shortened by 8 bases and J by 1 base, with 10 bases between the two germline ends. The CDR3 spans 13 residues. Germline assignment: CDR1 SGHTA and CDR2 FQGNSA. CDR3 amino acids: CASVSRGTDTQYF. Written as DNA, the CDR3 is TGTGCCAGCGTCTCCCGGGGCACAGATACGCAGTATTTT.

J is TRBJ2-3 and V is TRBV5-6, with 10 bases lining up with TRBD2. Germline CDR1 and CDR2: SGHDT and YYEEEE. This CDR3 has 16 residues. Trimming removed 4 bases from V and 6 bases from J; junction bases left unmatched: 11. This CDR3 is CASSPLRAGGGDTQYF. For the CDR3, the DNA is TGTGCCAGCAGCCCCCTTCGAGCGGGAGGGGGGGATACGCAGTATTTT.

The V and J genes are TRBV5-5 and TRBJ2-1, with D possibly matching TRBD1 (5 bases). V was cut by 0 bases and J by 6 bases, with 10 bases left in between. In germline, CDR1 is SGHKS, CDR2 YYEKEE (reference sequence). The CDR3 has 14 amino acids. Here the CDR3 reads CASSLGQGVNEQFF. The CDR3 DNA sequence: TGTGCCAGCAGCTTGGGCCAGGGTGTCAATGAGCAGTTCTTC.

This clone was seen only once. The gene calls are TRBV11-2 and TRBJ1-5; 8 bases align to TRBD1. CDR3 length equals 16 residues. V was pared by 5 bases and J by 0 bases, with 6 bases of the junction left unmatched. Per the germline V gene, CDR1 is SGHAT and CDR2 is FQNNGV. The DNA for the CDR3 is TGTGCCAGCAGCCCCGGGACAGGTCATAGCAATCAGCCCCAGCATTTT. This codes for CASSPGTGHSNQPQHF.

The V call is TRBV28, the J call TRBJ2-5; 7 bases are shared with TRBD1. The CDR3 totals 13 residues. The germline gives CDR1 MDHEN, CDR2 SYDVKM. V lost 6 bases to trimming and J lost 5 bases; unmatched junction nucleotides: 6. In nucleotides, the CDR3 is TGTGCCAGCAGGAGGGGGCTTGGGGAGACCCAGTACTTC. Amino acid sequence: CASRRGLGETQYF. The complete variable domain, with remaining parts taken from reference TRBV28 and TRBJ2-5, reads DVKVTQSSRYLVKRTGEKVFLECVQDMDHENMFWYRQDPGLGLRLIYFSYDVKMKEKGDIPEGYSVSREKKERFSLILESASTNQTSMYLCASRRGLGETQYFGPGTRLLVL.